Sequencing of this T cell receptor (beta chain) was carried out in a study of identical twins. Study-wide points: The presence of invariant MAIT and iNKT cells could partly confound analyses of zero-insertion sequences.

Among all donors, each was a healthy Caucasian. As for this clonotype: What it binds is unknown.

Template switching added a universal primer site; cDNA carried unique molecular identifiers. In TCRdb, the 5' RACE reads were re-called with MiXCR into one record per CDR3 protein. This table holds about 720,000 distinct CDR3 sequences, approximately 9% found once. Germline values: CDR1 MNHEY, CDR2 SVGAGI. V was clipped by 0 bases and J by 7 bases, with 9 bases between them. The CDR3 contains 13 residues. The same sample was also studied in work on yellow fever vaccine responses in identical twins.

The sample consisted of PBMCs. The TCR was taken from a woman aged 18-29 years in good health. The J gene is TRBJ1-1, the V gene TRBV6-5; D not certain. CDR3: CASSYSEYYEAFF. The CDR3 region has the DNA TGTGCCAGCAGTTACTCAGAGTACTATGAAGCTTTCTTT.